This T cell receptor beta chain is drawn from a study of identical twins. Whole-study results and caveats: There were fewer insertions in abundant cord blood beta clonotypes, but memory repertoires showed no such pattern. Conclusions rested on cross-sectional statistics rather than following the same donors.

Ten or more counts support this clonotype. Its antigen remains unidentified. Trimming took 8 bases from V and 3 from J; bases not matched to a gene: 5. This CDR3 has 13 residues. Per the germline V gene, CDR1 is SNHLY and CDR2 is FYNNEI. TCRdb re-analysed the 5' RACE reads in MiXCR, keeping a single row per CDR3 protein. In the table there are approximately 220,000 distinct CDR3 sequences, around 8% of which are singletons. These data also formed part of another study, on yellow fever vaccine responses in identical twins.

J is TRBJ2-7 and V is TRBV2; the match to TRBD1 covers 9 bases. This clonotype was obtained from a woman between 18 and 29 years old in good health. Source material: memory (CD45RO+) T cells sorted from blood. The CDR3 loop is CASSGTGRYEQYF. The CDR3 DNA sequence: TGTGCCAGCTCCGGGACAGGGCGCTACGAGCAGTACTTC.